Following are 26 T cell receptor beta chains from one sample sequenced in a study of T cell responses to AZD1222 COVID-19 vaccine. Using immunoSEQ multiplex PCR, the repertoire was profiled, and TCRdb retains in-frame clones only, with some absent. The data contain 150,000 to 190,000 clones, 90% of them singletons. The sample consisted of peripheral blood, taken on day 0 of AZD1222 vaccination. These TCRs come from an adult in good health.

The chain is built from TRBV24-1 and TRBJ1-6; 10 nucleotides match TRBD1. This CDR3 is built from 18 residues. With V trimmed by 8 bases and J by 6 bases, 15 bases remained unmatched. Germline CDR1 reads KGHDR; CDR2 reads SFDVKD. The CDR3 nucleotides are TGTGCCACCATTCCCCATACCGGGACAGGGGTTATTAATTCACCCCTCCACTTT. Protein sequence: CATIPHTGTGVINSPLHF.

V usage is TRBV6-4 and J usage is TRBJ1-5; no clear D. The CDR3 totals 16 residues. V gave up 6 bases and J gave up 5 bases, with 20 bases separating them. Looked up from germline, CDR1 is MRHNA and CDR2 is SNTAGT. CDR3 sequence (DNA): TGTGCCAGCAGCGATACGGCACACCAAAGGGATCAGCCCCAGCATTTT. As protein: CASSDTAHQRDQPQHF.

The chain uses TRBV19 and TRBJ1-1; possibly TRBD1 for D (5 bases). The CDR3 is made up of 15 amino acids. CDR1 LNHDA and CDR2 SQIVND come from the germline V gene (reference sequence). V lost 2 bases and J lost 1, with 11 bases in between. The CDR3 nucleotides are TGTGCCAGTAGTATATGGAGCGACAGGAACACTGAAGCTTTCTTT. Translation gives CASSIWSDRNTEAFF.

This clone came up a few times. The V and J genes are TRBV2 and TRBJ2-7; the match to TRBD1 covers 7 bases. The ends lost 4 bases at V and 3 bases at J; junction bases unmatched: 0. The germline V gene encodes CDR1 SNHLY and CDR2 FYNNEI. This CDR3 is built from 12 residues. The CDR3 protein is CASSGDSYEQYF. CDR3 DNA sequence: TGTGCCAGCAGTGGGGACAGCTACGAGCAGTACTTC.

The V call is TRBV19, the J call TRBJ1-5; maybe TRBD1 (5 bases). Germline CDR1 reads LNHDA; CDR2 reads SQIVND (reference sequence). Trimming removed 1 base from V and 1 base from J, with 11 bases in between. The CDR3 has 16 residues. The CDR3 nucleotides are TGTGCCAGTAGTATAGGGGGGTTGTGGAGCAATCAGCCCCAGCATTTT. Translating gives CASSIGGLWSNQPQHF. Full variable domain (remainder filled in from reference TRBV19 and TRBJ1-5): DGGITQSPKYLFRKEGQNVTLSCEQNLNHDAMYWYRQDPGQGLRLIYYSQIVNDFQKGDIAEGYSVSREKKESFPLTVTSAQKNPTAFYLCASSIGGLWSNQPQHFGDGTRLSIL.

This clone has just one count. The V and J genes are TRBV28 and TRBJ2-1; D is perhaps TRBD2 (5 bases). The V gene lost 10 bases and the J gene lost 12 bases, with 19 bases spanning the gap. The CDR3 spans 12 residues. Germline values: CDR1 MDHEN, CDR2 SYDVKM. The CDR3 sequence is CAIYARRVGQFF. The CDR3 nucleotides read TGTGCCATCTACGCTCGGCGGGTGGGGCAGTTCTTC.

About this clone: Other nucleotide sequences from this sample produce the same CDR3. V gene TRBV5-1 combines with J gene TRBJ1-5; the D gene is possibly TRBD1 (5 bases). The CDR3 totals 15 residues. Germline CDR1 SGHRS, CDR2 YFSETQ. V lost 0 bases and J lost 2, with 9 bases in between. This CDR3 reads CASSLGTGGNQPQHF. The CDR3 DNA reads as TGCGCCAGCAGCTTGGGAACAGGAGGCAATCAGCCCCAGCATTTT.

The chain couples TRBV7-9 to TRBJ2-7; 11 nucleotides line up with TRBD2. Trimming removed 5 bases from V and 4 bases from J; junction bases left unmatched: 13. This CDR3 contains 17 residues. Per the germline V gene, CDR1 is SEHNR and CDR2 is FQNEAQ (reference sequence). The DNA for the CDR3 is TGTGCCAGCAGCACGGGAGGAGCTAGCGGGGGGTTTTACGAGCAGTACTTC. Its translation: CASSTGGASGGFYEQYF. The full variable domain, rest sourced from reference TRBV7-9 and TRBJ2-7, is DTGVSQNPRHKITKRGQNVTFRCDPISEHNRLYWYRQTLGQGPEFLTYFQNEAQLEKSRLLSDRFSAERPKGSFSTLEIQRTEQGDSAMYLCASSTGGASGGFYEQYFGPGTRLTVT.

The chain couples TRBV10-3 to TRBJ2-7, with 11 bases fitting TRBD2. The CDR3 loop spans 15 amino acids. Unmatched junction bases numbered 5, after V lost 4 bases and J lost 3 bases. Per the germline V gene, CDR1 is ENHRY and CDR2 is SYGVKD. CDR3 DNA: TGTGCCATCAGTGCGGTAGCGGGAGGGGGCTACGAGCAGTACTTC. Translation gives CAISAVAGGGYEQYF.

The chain couples TRBV7-9 to TRBJ1-2, with D unresolved. V was clipped by 5 bases and J by 2 bases, with 6 bases between them. The CDR3 totals 12 residues. Germline assignment: CDR1 SEHNR and CDR2 FQNEAQ (reference sequence). CDR3 sequence reads: CASSMGNYGYTF. In DNA, the CDR3 is TGTGCCAGCAGCATGGGAAACTATGGCTACACCTTC.

The genes are TRBV24-1 and TRBJ2-3; 10 bases match TRBD2. Germline V gene data show CDR1 as KGHDR and CDR2 as SFDVKD. The CDR3 covers 16 residues. Trimming took 3 bases from V and 2 from J; bases not matched to a gene: 4. The CDR3 region has the DNA TGTGCCACCAGTGATCTGACTAGCGGGCTCACAGATACGCAGTATTTT. It codes for CATSDLTSGLTDTQYF.

The chain uses TRBV15 and TRBJ2-3; D gene uncertain. Germline V gene data show CDR1 as LNHNV and CDR2 as YYDKDF (reference sequence). Trimming left V 1 base short and J 6 bases short, with 5 bases between. This CDR3 has 12 amino acids. CDR3 in DNA: TGTGCCACCAGCAGAGCCCAGGATACGCAGTATTTT. Residues: CATSRAQDTQYF.

The genes are TRBV9 and TRBJ1-2, with TRBD1 matching 11 bases. In germline, CDR1 is SGDLS, CDR2 YYNGEE. The CDR3 consists of 15 residues. J was trimmed by 7 bases and V by 3 bases; bases with no gene match: 8. The CDR3 sequence is CASSALGQGGGGYTF. As DNA, the CDR3 is TGTGCCAGCAGCGCCCTGGGACAGGGGGGCGGTGGCTACACCTTC.

The rearrangement joins TRBV28 to TRBJ1-2; 7 bases map to TRBD1. The CDR3 has 15 amino acids. V was clipped by 1 base and J by 4 bases; unmatched bases: 6. The germline gives CDR1 MDHEN, CDR2 SYDVKM. The CDR3 coding sequence is TGTGCCAGCAGTTTATATGAGACAGGGACCTATGGCTACACCTTC. This gives the protein CASSLYETGTYGYTF.

The chain employs TRBV24-1 and TRBJ2-1; D ambiguous. The CDR3 has 15 amino acids. The V and J ends lost 0 bases and 10 bases respectively, with 15 bases between them. The V gene's germline CDR1 is KGHDR and CDR2 SFDVKD. The CDR3 DNA sequence: TGTGCCACCAGTGATTTGCCGGAGACCTGTATGGAGCAGTTCTTC. Protein product: CATSDLPETCMEQFF.

This chain uses TRBV27 with TRBJ1-5; TRBD1 matches 9 bases. The CDR3 loop spans 15 amino acids. V trimming: 8 bases; J trimming: 0 bases; junction bases outside the gene matches: 5. Germline assignment: CDR1 MNHEY and CDR2 SMNVEV (reference sequence). CDR3 DNA: TGTGCCAGCTCGGACAGGGGTTATAGCAATCAGCCCCAGCATTTT. Protein: CASSDRGYSNQPQHF.

The DNA for the CDR3 is TGTGCCAGCATCGCGGGACAGATAGCTTTCTTT. Its protein is CASIAGQIAFF. The gene calls are TRBV6-5 and TRBJ1-1; TRBD1 matches at 7 bases. The length of the CDR3 is 11 residues. Looked up from germline, CDR1 is MNHEY and CDR2 is SVGAGI. V lost 7 bases, J lost 10 bases, and 6 bases stayed unmatched.

The V call is TRBV9, the J call TRBJ1-2; the match to TRBD1 covers 8 bases. The CDR3 contains 15 residues. Germline loops: CDR1 SGDLS, CDR2 YYNGEE. The V gene end was trimmed by 4 bases and the J gene end by 4 bases; junction bases not matched to a gene: 9. CDR3 sequence: CASSPILTGAYGYTF. The CDR3 bases are TGTGCCAGCAGCCCAATATTGACAGGGGCCTATGGCTACACCTTC.

This clone has more than one count but fewer than ten. V is TRBV28 and J is TRBJ2-7, with D possibly TRBD1 on 5 matching bases. The germline CDR1 and CDR2 sequences are MDHEN and SYDVKM. With 8 bases removed from V and 2 bases from J, the gap between germline ends came to 16 bases. This CDR3 spans 14 amino acids. DNA of the CDR3: TGTGCCAGCCGTCCATATAACAGGCCCTACGAGCAGTACTTC. It encodes CASRPYNRPYEQYF.

This clone was picked up a small number of times. This sequence joins TRBV14 and TRBJ2-7; D is undetermined. Trimming cost V 5 bases and J 2 bases, with 7 bases left between them. The CDR3 has 12 amino acids. From germline, CDR1 is SGHDN and CDR2 FVKESK. CDR3: CASSAQTYEQYF. The CDR3 DNA reads TGTGCCAGCAGCGCTCAGACCTACGAGCAGTACTTC.

This rearrangement joins TRBV5-1 to TRBJ2-3; D is possibly TRBD1 or TRBD2 (5 bases each). CDR1 is SGHRS, CDR2 YFSETQ, per germline. V dropped 2 bases and J dropped 2 bases, with 18 bases sitting between them. The CDR3 spans 17 residues. CDR3 amino acids: CASSFGGRRDHTDTQYF. The CDR3 DNA reads TGCGCCAGCAGCTTTGGGGGTCGTAGAGATCACACAGATACGCAGTATTTT.

The rearrangement joins TRBV28 to TRBJ2-3; D remains unclear. Germline values: CDR1 MDHEN, CDR2 SYDVKM. The CDR3 consists of 14 residues. V was cut by 2 bases and J by 1 base, with 7 bases left in between. CDR3 residues: CASSLVFRTDTQYF. The CDR3 DNA reads as TGTGCCAGCAGTTTAGTTTTCCGCACAGATACGCAGTATTTT.

CDR3 amino acids: CATSFSGREDTQYF. The CDR3, as DNA: TGTGCCACCAGTTTCAGCGGGAGGGAAGATACGCAGTATTTT. The chain is built from TRBV24-1 and TRBJ2-3; 10 nucleotides line up with TRBD2. CDR1 and CDR2 from the germline V gene are KGHDR and SFDVKD. There are 14 residues in the CDR3. J was trimmed by 5 bases and V by 6 bases; bases with no gene match: 4.

This chain joins TRBV19 and TRBJ1-1; TRBD1 is a possible D gene (5 bases). CDR1 is LNHDA and CDR2 is SQIVND in the germline V gene (reference sequence). The ends were cut back, 6 bases at V and 0 bases at J, with 14 bases in the middle. The CDR3 has 15 amino acids. CDR3 nucleotide sequence: TGTGCCAGTAGGCTGGAGTCGACAGTGAACACTGAAGCTTTCTTT. It is translated as CASRLESTVNTEAFF.

V gene TRBV28 combines with J gene TRBJ2-1; D call uncertain. CDR3 length: 12 amino acids. Germline V gene sequence: CDR1 MDHEN, CDR2 SYDVKM. The germline V and J ends were trimmed by 4 bases and 7 bases, with 8 bases remaining between them. CDR3: CASSWQINEQFF. The DNA of the CDR3 is TGTGCCAGCAGTTGGCAGATAAATGAGCAGTTCTTC.

CDR3 coding DNA: TGTGCCAGCAGTGAACCTACAAAAGCCGCTACTAACTATGGCTACACCTTC. It encodes CASSEPTKAATNYGYTF. The chain couples TRBV2 to TRBJ1-2; D is unresolved. CDR1 is SNHLY and CDR2 is FYNNEI in the germline V gene. V was shortened by 2 bases and J by 0 bases, with 16 bases between the two germline ends. There are 17 residues in the CDR3.